This T cell receptor (beta chain) came from a study of memory CD4+ T cells and cytomegalovirus serostatus. Study as a whole: Donors were healthy Belgian adults, several CMV seropositive and some 24 seronegative. Whole-study results and caveats: CD4+ memory repertoires contained about two fifths of the roughly 160 reported CMV TCRbeta sequences.

The sort gate was single viable CD3+CD4+CD8-CD45RO+ cells for memory CD4+ T cells. Serostatus was set by detecting CMV pp150, pp28, p38, p52 IgG. Total CD4+ T cells were enriched by CD4 positive selection. Germline assignment: CDR1 SGHKS and CDR2 YYEKEE (reference sequence). This CDR3 has 14 amino acids. Trimming removed 4 bases at V and 0 bases at J, with 9 bases between. Comment on this clone: The antigen remains unidentified.

Using immunoSEQ multiplex PCR, the repertoire was profiled, and TCRdb retains in-frame clones only, with some absent. This sample has approximately 42,000 clones; 70% to 80% occur once, and the top ten carry around 1.1%. This TCR was sampled from an adult in good health and CMV-seronegative. This chain joins TRBV5-5 and TRBJ2-3, with D unresolved. The sample taken for sequencing was memory CD4+ T cells from blood. CDR3 amino acids: CASSLDTSTDTQYF. The CDR3 DNA sequence: TGTGCCAGCAGCCTAGACACGAGCACAGATACGCAGTATTTT.